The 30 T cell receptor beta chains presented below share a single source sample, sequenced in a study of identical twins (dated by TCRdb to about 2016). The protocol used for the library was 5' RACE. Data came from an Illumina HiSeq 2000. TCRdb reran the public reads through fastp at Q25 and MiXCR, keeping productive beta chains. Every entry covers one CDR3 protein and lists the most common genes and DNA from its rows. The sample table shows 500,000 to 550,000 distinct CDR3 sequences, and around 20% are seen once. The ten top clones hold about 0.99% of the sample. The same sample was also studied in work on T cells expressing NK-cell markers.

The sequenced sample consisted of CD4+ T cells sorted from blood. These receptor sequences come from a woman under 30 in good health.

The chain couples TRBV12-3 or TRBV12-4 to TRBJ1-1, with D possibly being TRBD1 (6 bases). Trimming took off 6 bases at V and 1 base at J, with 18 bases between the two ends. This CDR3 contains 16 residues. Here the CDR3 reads CASRIGGGQRNTEAFF. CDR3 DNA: TGTGCCAGCAGAATTGGAGGGGGGCAACGGAACACTGAAGCTTTCTTT.

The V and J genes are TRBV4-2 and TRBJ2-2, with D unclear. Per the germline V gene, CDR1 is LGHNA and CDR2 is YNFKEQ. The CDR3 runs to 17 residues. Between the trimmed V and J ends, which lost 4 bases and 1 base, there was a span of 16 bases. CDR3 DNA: TGTGCCAGCAGCCTAGCCTACGCCGCCCAGAACACCGGGGAGCTGTTTTTT. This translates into CASSLAYAAQNTGELFF.

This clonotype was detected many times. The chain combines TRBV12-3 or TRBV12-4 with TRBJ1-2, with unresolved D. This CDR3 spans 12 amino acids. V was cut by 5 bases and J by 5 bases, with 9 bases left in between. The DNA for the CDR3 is TGTGCCAGCAGTCCCCGTGGGTATGGCTACACCTTC. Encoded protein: CASSPRGYGYTF.

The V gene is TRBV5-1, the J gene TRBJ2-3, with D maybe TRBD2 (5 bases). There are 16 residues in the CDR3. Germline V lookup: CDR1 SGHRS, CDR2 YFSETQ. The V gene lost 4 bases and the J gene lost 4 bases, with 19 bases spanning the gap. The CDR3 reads CASSPRQQRGSDTQYF. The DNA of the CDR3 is TGCGCCAGCAGCCCCCGCCAGCAAAGAGGGTCAGATACGCAGTATTTT.

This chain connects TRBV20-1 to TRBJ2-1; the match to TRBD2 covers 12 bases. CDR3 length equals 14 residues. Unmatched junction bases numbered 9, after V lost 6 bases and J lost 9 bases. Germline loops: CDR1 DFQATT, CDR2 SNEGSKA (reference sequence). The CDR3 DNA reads TGCAGTGCCCTTCGACTAGCGGGAGATAGTGAGCAGTTCTTC. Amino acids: CSALRLAGDSEQFF.

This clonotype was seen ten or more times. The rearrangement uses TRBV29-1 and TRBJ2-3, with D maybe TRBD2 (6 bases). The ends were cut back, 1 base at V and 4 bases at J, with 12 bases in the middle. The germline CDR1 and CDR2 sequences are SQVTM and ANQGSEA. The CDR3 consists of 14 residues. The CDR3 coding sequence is TGCAGCGTTGAAGCGGGAGCATTTGCAGATACGCAGTATTTT. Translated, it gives CSVEAGAFADTQYF.

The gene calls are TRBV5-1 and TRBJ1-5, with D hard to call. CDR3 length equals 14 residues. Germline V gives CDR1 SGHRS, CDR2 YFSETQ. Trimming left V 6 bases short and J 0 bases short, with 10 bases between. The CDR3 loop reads CASKLDNSNQPQHF. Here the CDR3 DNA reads TGCGCCAGCAAATTGGATAATAGCAATCAGCCCCAGCATTTT.

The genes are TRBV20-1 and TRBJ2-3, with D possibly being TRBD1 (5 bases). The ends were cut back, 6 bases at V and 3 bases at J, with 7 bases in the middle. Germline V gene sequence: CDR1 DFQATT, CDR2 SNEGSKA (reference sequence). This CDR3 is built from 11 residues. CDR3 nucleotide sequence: TGCAGTGCGTGGACAACAGATACGCAGTATTTT. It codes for CSAWTTDTQYF.

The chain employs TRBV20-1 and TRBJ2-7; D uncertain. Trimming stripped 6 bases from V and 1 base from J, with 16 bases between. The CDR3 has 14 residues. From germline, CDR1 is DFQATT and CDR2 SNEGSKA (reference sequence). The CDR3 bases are TGCAGTGCGATTAAGGGTGGTAGGTCCTACGAGCAGTACTTC. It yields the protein CSAIKGGRSYEQYF.

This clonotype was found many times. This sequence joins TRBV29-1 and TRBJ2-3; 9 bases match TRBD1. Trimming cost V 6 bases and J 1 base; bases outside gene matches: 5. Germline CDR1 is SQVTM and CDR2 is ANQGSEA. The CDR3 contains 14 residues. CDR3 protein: CSVVRDRGTDTQYF. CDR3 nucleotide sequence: TGCAGCGTAGTCCGGGACAGGGGCACAGATACGCAGTATTTT.

The CDR3 reads CASSLGLYSGTGELFF. The CDR3 bases are TGCGCCAGCAGCTTGGGGTTGTACTCAGGCACCGGGGAGCTGTTTTTT. The genes are TRBV5-1 and TRBJ2-2; D not resolved. The CDR3 spans 16 residues. The V gene lost 0 bases and the J gene lost 4 bases, with 13 bases spanning the gap. Germline CDR1 SGHRS, CDR2 YFSETQ.

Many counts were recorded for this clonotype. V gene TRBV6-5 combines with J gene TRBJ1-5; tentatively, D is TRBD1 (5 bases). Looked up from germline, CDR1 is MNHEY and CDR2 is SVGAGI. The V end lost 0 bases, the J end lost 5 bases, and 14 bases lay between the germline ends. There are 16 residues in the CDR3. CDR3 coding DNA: TGTGCCAGCAGTTACTCTTCCGGGACTAGACATCAGCCCCAGCATTTT. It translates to CASSYSSGTRHQPQHF.

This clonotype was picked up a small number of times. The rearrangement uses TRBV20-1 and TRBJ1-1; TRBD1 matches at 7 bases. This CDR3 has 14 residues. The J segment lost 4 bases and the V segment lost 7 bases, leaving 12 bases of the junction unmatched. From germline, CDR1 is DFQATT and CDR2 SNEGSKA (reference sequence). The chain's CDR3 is CSDGQAGPTTEAFF. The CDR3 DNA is TGCAGTGACGGACAGGCCGGCCCAACCACTGAAGCTTTCTTT.

This CDR3 is CASSRGTLNYGYTF. Here the CDR3 DNA reads TGTGCCAGCAGCAGGGGGACCTTGAACTATGGCTACACCTTC. The chain is built from TRBV7-2 and TRBJ1-2; D is perhaps TRBD1 (6 bases). The germline V gene has CDR1 SGHTA and CDR2 FQGNSA. This CDR3 has 14 amino acids. Trimming took 5 bases from V and 2 from J, leaving 12 bases between them.

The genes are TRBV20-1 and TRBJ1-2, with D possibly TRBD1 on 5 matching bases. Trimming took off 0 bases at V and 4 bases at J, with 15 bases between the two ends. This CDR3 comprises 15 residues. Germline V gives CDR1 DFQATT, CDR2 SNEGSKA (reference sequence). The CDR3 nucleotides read TGCAGTGCTAGAGACGCTGAAAGCGGGGGCTATGGCTACACCTTC. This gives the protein CSARDAESGGYGYTF.

The CDR3 DNA sequence: TGTGCCAGCAGTTACCTATCGAGGAGGCCAGGTTCACCCCTCCACTTT. Its protein product is CASSYLSRRPGSPLHF. The chain joins TRBV6-5 to TRBJ1-6; D gene ambiguous. V was shortened by 2 bases and J by 9 bases, with 17 bases between the two germline ends. The CDR3 extends over 16 amino acids. Germline CDR1 and CDR2: MNHEY and SVGAGI.

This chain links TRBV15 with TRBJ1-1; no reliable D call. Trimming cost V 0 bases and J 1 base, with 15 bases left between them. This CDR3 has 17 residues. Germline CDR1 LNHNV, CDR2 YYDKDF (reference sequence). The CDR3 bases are TGTGCCACCAGCAGAGATATCGGTGGACGGGGGAACACTGAAGCTTTCTTT. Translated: CATSRDIGGRGNTEAFF.

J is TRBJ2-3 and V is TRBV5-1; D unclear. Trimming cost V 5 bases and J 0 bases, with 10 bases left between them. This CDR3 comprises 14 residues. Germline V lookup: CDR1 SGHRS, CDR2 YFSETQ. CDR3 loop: CASRSSYSTDTQYF. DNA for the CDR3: TGCGCCAGCAGATCTTCCTACAGCACAGATACGCAGTATTTT. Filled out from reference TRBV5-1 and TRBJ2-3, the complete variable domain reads KAGVTQTPRYLIKTRGQQVTLSCSPISGHRSVSWYQQTPGQGLQFLFEYFSETQRNKGNFPGRFSGRQFSNSRSEMNVSTLELGDSALYLCASRSSYSTDTQYFGPGTRLTVL.

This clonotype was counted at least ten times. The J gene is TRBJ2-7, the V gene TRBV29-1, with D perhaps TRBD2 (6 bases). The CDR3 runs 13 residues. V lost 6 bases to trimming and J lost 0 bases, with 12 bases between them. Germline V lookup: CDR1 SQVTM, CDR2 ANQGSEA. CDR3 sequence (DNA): TGCAGCGTCGGACTACATAACTCCTACGAGCAGTACTTC. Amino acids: CSVGLHNSYEQYF.

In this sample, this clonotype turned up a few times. The CDR3 spells CASSLAGGQTQYF. The DNA of the CDR3 is TGTGCCAGCAGTTTAGCGGGGGGGCAAACCCAGTACTTC. V is TRBV12-3 or TRBV12-4 and J is TRBJ2-5, with D perhaps matching TRBD2 (7 bases). Trimming cost V 0 bases and J 8 bases, with 10 bases left between them. CDR3 length equals 13 residues.

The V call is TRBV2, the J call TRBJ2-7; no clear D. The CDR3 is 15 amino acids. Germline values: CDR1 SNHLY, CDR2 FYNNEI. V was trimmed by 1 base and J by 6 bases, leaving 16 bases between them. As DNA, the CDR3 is TGTGCCAGCAGTGAAGAACAAGCTGGGGTCTCCGAGCAGTACTTC. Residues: CASSEEQAGVSEQYF.

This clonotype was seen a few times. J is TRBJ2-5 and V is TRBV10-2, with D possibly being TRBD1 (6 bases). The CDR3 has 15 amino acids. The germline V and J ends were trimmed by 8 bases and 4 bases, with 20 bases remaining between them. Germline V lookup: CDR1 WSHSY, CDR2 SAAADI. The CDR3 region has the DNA TGCGCCAGCTCGCTCCAACAGGGTCTGCGAGAGACCCAGTACTTC. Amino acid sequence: CASSLQQGLRETQYF.

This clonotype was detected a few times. For the CDR3, the DNA is TGCGCCAGCAGCCAGAGCACTGGGGTTGTGAATTCACCCCTCCACTTT. Its translation: CASSQSTGVVNSPLHF. The chain joins TRBV4-3 to TRBJ1-6; no firm D call. Germline V CDR1 and CDR2: LGHNA, YSLEER. There are 16 residues in the CDR3. Trimming removed 3 bases from V and 7 bases from J, with 16 bases in between.

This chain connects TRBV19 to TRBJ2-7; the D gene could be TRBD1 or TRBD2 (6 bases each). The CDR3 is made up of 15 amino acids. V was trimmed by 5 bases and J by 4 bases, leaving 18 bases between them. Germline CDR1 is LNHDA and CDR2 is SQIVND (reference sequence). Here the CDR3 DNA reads TGTGCCAGTAGTCAAGGGGGACGGGGGACTTACGAGCAGTACTTC. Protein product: CASSQGGRGTYEQYF.

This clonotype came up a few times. The DNA for the CDR3 is TGTGCCAGCAGTGGTCGGTTTGCTCAGGGGAATAATGAGCAGTTCTTC. This sequence encodes CASSGRFAQGNNEQFF. The rearrangement uses TRBV2 and TRBJ2-1; D may be TRBD1 (6 bases). V lost 4 bases to trimming and J lost 7 bases, with 20 bases between them. Germline CDR1 reads SNHLY; CDR2 reads FYNNEI. CDR3 length: 16 residues.

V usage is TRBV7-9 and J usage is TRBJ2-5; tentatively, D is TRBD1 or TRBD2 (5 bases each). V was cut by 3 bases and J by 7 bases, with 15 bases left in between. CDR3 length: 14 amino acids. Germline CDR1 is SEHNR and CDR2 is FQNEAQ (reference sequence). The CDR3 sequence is CASSLGENYGTQYF. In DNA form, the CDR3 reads TGTGCCAGCAGCTTGGGGGAGAATTACGGGACCCAGTACTTC.

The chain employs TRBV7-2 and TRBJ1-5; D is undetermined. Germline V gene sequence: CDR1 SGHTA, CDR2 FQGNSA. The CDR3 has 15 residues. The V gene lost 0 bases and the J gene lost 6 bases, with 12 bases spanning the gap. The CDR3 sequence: CASSLAIAGPQPQHF. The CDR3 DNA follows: TGTGCCAGCAGCTTAGCGATTGCGGGCCCTCAGCCCCAGCATTTT.

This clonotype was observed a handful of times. This chain's CDR3 is CASSLRGGRNTGELFF. DNA for the CDR3: TGTGCCAGCAGCCTCAGGGGGGGGCGGAACACCGGGGAGCTGTTTTTT. V usage is TRBV2 and J usage is TRBJ2-2; D may match TRBD1 or TRBD2 (7 bases each). Germline CDR1 and CDR2: SNHLY and FYNNEI. The CDR3 covers 16 residues. Trimming left V 6 bases short and J 1 base short, with 15 bases between.

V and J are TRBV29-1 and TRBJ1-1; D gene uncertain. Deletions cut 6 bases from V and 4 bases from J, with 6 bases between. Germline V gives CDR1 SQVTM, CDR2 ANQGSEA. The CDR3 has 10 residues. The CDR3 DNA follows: TGCAGCGTCTTGGTCACTGAAGCTTTCTTT. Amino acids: CSVLVTEAFF. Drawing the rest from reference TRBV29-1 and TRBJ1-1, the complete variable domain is SAVISQKPSRDICQRGTSLTIQCQVDSQVTMMFWYRQQPGQSLTLIATANQGSEATYESGFVIDKFPISRPNLTFSTLTVSNMSPEDSSIYLCSVLVTEAFFGQGTRLTVV.

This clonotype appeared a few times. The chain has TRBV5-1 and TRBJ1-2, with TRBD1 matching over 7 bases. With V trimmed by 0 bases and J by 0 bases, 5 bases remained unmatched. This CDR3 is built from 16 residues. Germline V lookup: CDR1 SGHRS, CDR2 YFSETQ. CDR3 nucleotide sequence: TGCGCCAGCAGCTTGGCCCCCGGGACAGCTAACTATGGCTACACCTTC. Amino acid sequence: CASSLAPGTANYGYTF.